These 2 T cell receptor beta chains came from one sample sequenced in a study of long-term antiretroviral therapy in people with HIV. It was version v3.0 of the immunoSEQ assay that was run at survey level. Clones were sequenced by immunoSEQ multiplex PCR, and TCRdb holds only the in-frame ones, with some missing. The sample carries tens of thousands of clones, roughly four fifths recorded once. Source: unsorted PBMCs, taken 0.4 years after starting antiretroviral therapy. The receptors come from a man in his forties or fifties with HIV.

This rearrangement joins TRBV11-1 to TRBJ1-1; D gene unclear. The V end lost 1 base, the J end lost 1 base, and 4 bases lay between the germline ends. The germline V gene has CDR1 SGHAT and CDR2 FQDESV (reference sequence). This CDR3 contains 13 residues. As DNA, the CDR3 is TGTGCCAGCAGCTTAGGGAGGAACACTGAAGCTTTCTTT. It translates to CASSLGRNTEAFF.

J is TRBJ2-3 and V is TRBV11-2; no firm D call. The germline V gene has CDR1 SGHAT and CDR2 FQNNGV. Trimming pared 4 bases from V and 3 bases from J, leaving 20 bases between. The CDR3 has 17 amino acids. DNA of the CDR3: TGTGCCAGCAGCTCATTCACGGACCAGCAAATGACAGATACGCAGTATTTT. Its translation: CASSSFTDQQMTDTQYF. Variable domain in full (rest from reference TRBV11-2 and TRBJ2-3): EAGVAQSPRYKIIEKRQSVAFWCNPISGHATLYWYQQILGQGPKLLIQFQNNGVVDDSQLPKDRFSAERLKGVDSTLKIQPAKLEDSAVYLCASSSFTDQQMTDTQYFGPGTRLTVL.